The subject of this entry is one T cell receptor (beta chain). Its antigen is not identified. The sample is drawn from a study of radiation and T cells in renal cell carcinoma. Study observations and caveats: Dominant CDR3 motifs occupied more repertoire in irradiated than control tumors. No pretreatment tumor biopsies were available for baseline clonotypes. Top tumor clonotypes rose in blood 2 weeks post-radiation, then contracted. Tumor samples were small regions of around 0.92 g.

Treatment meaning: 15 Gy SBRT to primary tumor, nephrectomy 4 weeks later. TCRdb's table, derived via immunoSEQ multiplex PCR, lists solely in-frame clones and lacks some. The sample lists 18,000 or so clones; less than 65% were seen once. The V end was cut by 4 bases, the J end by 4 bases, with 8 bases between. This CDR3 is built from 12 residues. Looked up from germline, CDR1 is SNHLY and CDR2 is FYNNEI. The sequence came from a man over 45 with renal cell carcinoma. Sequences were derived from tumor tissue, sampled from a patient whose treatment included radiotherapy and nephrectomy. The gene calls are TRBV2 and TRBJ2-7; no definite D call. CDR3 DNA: TGTGCCAGCAGTGTCTTGGGTTACGAGCAGTACTTC. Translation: CASSVLGYEQYF.